The rows below give T cell receptor beta chains drawn from one sample of a study of OX40 agonist ivuxolimab in advanced cancers. The data were produced by immunoSEQ multiplex PCR, yet TCRdb's version contains in-frame clones alone and is incomplete. The table lists tens of thousands of clones, less than 95% of them singletons, with around 1.9% in the top ten. The sequencing used CD4+ or CD8+ T cells sorted from blood, collected in a trial of the OX40 agonist ivuxolimab. Every receptor here comes from an adult with an advanced solid tumor such as melanoma, head and neck, liver or kidney cancer. CDR3s include the opening cysteine and the closing phenylalanine or tryptophan. The order of the fields is V gene, D gene, clone size, J gene, CDR3 length, CDR3 DNA, CDR3 protein. A D gene is named only where the DNA matches it firmly. Where a row states a size, it is once, few, many or the class of an expanded clone; other rows omit it.

V: TRBV27; D: NA; size: NA; J: TRBJ1-2; length: 17; DNA: TGTGCCAGCAGTTTTAGGGGGTCGAACGTGGTGGACTATGGCTACACCTTC; CDR3: CASSFRGSNVVDYGYTF
V: TRBV11-3; D: TRBD2; size: NA; J: TRBJ2-1; length: 18; DNA: TGTGCCAGCAGCCTCGCGGGAGGGGCAGGAAGCTCCTACAATGAGCAGTTCTTC; CDR3: CASSLAGGAGSSYNEQFF
V: TRBV7-9; D: NA; size: NA; J: TRBJ2-1; length: 14; DNA: TGTGCCAGCATTGAGGGGAGCTCCTACAATGAGCAGTTCTTC; CDR3: CASIEGSSYNEQFF
V: TRBV19; D: TRBD1; size: NA; J: TRBJ2-1; length: 14; DNA: TGTGCCAGTAGTATGGGACAGGTAAAGGATGAGCAGTTCTTC; CDR3: CASSMGQVKDEQFF
V: TRBV7-3; D: NA; size: NA; J: TRBJ2-1; length: 12; DNA: TGTGCCAGCAGCGCAACGGGGGCCGAGCAGTTCTTC; CDR3: CASSATGAEQFF
V: TRBV2; D: NA; size: NA; J: TRBJ1-1; length: 14; DNA: TGTGCCAGCACAGGGGACCTCTCGGGCACTGAAGCTTTCTTT; CDR3: CASTGDLSGTEAFF
V: TRBV10-1; D: NA; size: NA; J: TRBJ1-4; length: 14; DNA: TGCGCCAGCAGTGAGTCTTCCAGTAATGAAAAACTGTTTTTT; CDR3: CASSESSSNEKLFF
V: TRBV11-2; D: NA; size: NA; J: TRBJ2-5; length: 16; DNA: TGTGCCAGCAGCTCCCTGAGACTAGGTGGCCAAGAGACCCAGTACTTC; CDR3: CASSSLRLGGQETQYF
V: TRBV20-1; D: NA; size: NA; J: TRBJ2-1; length: 10; DNA: TGCAGTGCCTTTGAGATCGGCGTAATCTTC; CDR3: CSAFEIGVIF
V: TRBV15; D: NA; size: NA; J: TRBJ2-7; length: 13; DNA: TGTGCCACCAGCAGAGCACCAATCTACGAGCAGTACTTC; CDR3: CATSRAPIYEQYF
V: TRBV5-1; D: NA; size: NA; J: TRBJ2-5; length: 13; DNA: TGCGCCAGCAGCTTTCAGGGTGCGGAGACCCAGTACTTC; CDR3: CASSFQGAETQYF
V: TRBV5-4; D: NA; size: NA; J: TRBJ2-1; length: 15; DNA: TGTGCCAGCAGCTTGCGGCTAGCGACGATGAATGAGCAGTTCTTC; CDR3: CASSLRLATMNEQFF
V: TRBV6-1; D: NA; size: NA; J: TRBJ2-1; length: 14; DNA: TGTGCCAGCAGTGAAGGGAGCAGGGTAGATGAGCAGTTCTTC; CDR3: CASSEGSRVDEQFF
V: TRBV19; D: NA; size: NA; J: TRBJ1-2; length: 14; DNA: TGTGCCAGTAGCTCGAGGGGATATAACTATGGCTACACCTTC; CDR3: CASSSRGYNYGYTF
V: TRBV19; D: TRBD2; size: NA; J: TRBJ2-1; length: 18; DNA: TGTGCCAGTAGTAGCCATGGGGCAACTAGCGGGAGTTTGGATGAGCAGTTCTTC; CDR3: CASSSHGATSGSLDEQFF
V: TRBV7-8; D: NA; size: NA; J: TRBJ2-2; length: 15; DNA: TGTGCCAGCAGCGTTGGCTGGGAGGTTACCGGGGAGCTGTTTTTT; CDR3: CASSVGWEVTGELFF
V: TRBV7-2; D: NA; size: once; J: TRBJ1-1; length: 13; DNA: TGTGCCAGCAGCCTCGGACTGGAAACTGAAGCTTTCTTT; CDR3: CASSLGLETEAFF
V: TRBV7-9; D: NA; size: NA; J: TRBJ1-4; length: 15; DNA: TGTGCCAGCAGCCCCGGACAGACAACTAATGAAAAACTGTTTTTT; CDR3: CASSPGQTTNEKLFF
V: TRBV10-3; D: TRBD2; size: NA; J: TRBJ2-3; length: 13; DNA: TGTGCCATCAGGGGGGGGGACACAGATACGCAGTATTTT; CDR3: CAIRGGDTDTQYF
V: TRBV7-2; D: NA; size: once; J: TRBJ2-3; length: 14; DNA: TGTGCCAGCAGCTCCAGCGGTGGGACAGATACGCAGTATTTT; CDR3: CASSSSGGTDTQYF
V: TRBV5-1; D: NA; size: NA; J: TRBJ2-5; length: 13; DNA: TGCGCCAGCAGCTTAGGGATCCAAGAGACCCAGTACTTC; CDR3: CASSLGIQETQYF
V: TRBV7-6; D: NA; size: once; J: TRBJ2-3; length: 18; DNA: TGTGCCAGCAGCTTATATGGTCGTGCGACACGGTCCGCCGATACGCAGTATTTT; CDR3: CASSLYGRATRSADTQYF
V: TRBV10-3; D: NA; size: NA; J: TRBJ2-1; length: 14; DNA: TGTGCCATCAGGGGGACGGGGACTTCCAATGAGCAGTTCTTC; CDR3: CAIRGTGTSNEQFF
V: TRBV28; D: TRBD1; size: NA; J: TRBJ2-6; length: 18; DNA: TGTGCCAGCAGCTCTCTCCGGGACAGGGGAACTGGGGCCAACGTCCTGACTTTC; CDR3: CASSSLRDRGTGANVLTF
V: TRBV29-1; D: TRBD2; size: once; J: TRBJ2-3; length: 13; DNA: TGCAGTGTAGGACTAGCATTATCCGATACGCAGTATTTT; CDR3: CSVGLALSDTQYF
V: TRBV5-1; D: TRBD1; size: once; J: TRBJ1-1; length: 14; DNA: TGCGCCAGCAGCTCCGGGACAGGCGGGATTGAAGCTTTCTTT; CDR3: CASSSGTGGIEAFF
V: TRBV21-1; D: NA; size: NA; J: TRBJ1-1; length: 14; DNA: TGTGCCAGCACCCTAAAGGGGGGGGGCACTGAAGCTTTCTTT; CDR3: CASTLKGGGTEAFF
V: TRBV21-1; D: NA; size: NA; J: TRBJ2-7; length: 17; DNA: TGTGCCAGCACCGAAAGTGGGACTCGGGGGACAAGCTACGAGCAGTACTTC; CDR3: CASTESGTRGTSYEQYF
V: TRBV19; D: NA; size: NA; J: TRBJ1-4; length: 14; DNA: TGTGCCAGTTGTGGGCAGCCAACTAATGAAAAACTGTTTTTT; CDR3: CASCGQPTNEKLFF
V: TRBV18; D: TRBD1; size: NA; J: TRBJ1-2; length: 17; DNA: TGTGCCAGCTCACCGCGGGACAGCGGAAGCGAGTTTTCCGGTGCCCTCTTC; CDR3: CASSPRDSGSEFSGALF
V: TRBV6-1; D: TRBD2; size: NA; J: TRBJ2-5; length: 13; DNA: TGTGCCAGCAACCGGGAGGGTTCGGAGACCCAGTACTTC; CDR3: CASNREGSETQYF
V: TRBV4-2; D: TRBD1; size: once; J: TRBJ2-7; length: 15; DNA: TGTGCCAGCAGTCCTGGGACAGCCAAATTCTACGAGCAGTACTTC; CDR3: CASSPGTAKFYEQYF
V: TRBV28; D: TRBD2; size: NA; J: TRBJ2-2; length: 16; DNA: TGTGCCAGCGAGACTAGCGGGGCCTCGGGCACCGGGGAGCTGTTTTTT; CDR3: CASETSGASGTGELFF
V: TRBV27; D: TRBD1; size: NA; J: TRBJ1-1; length: 13; DNA: TGTGCCAGCAGTTTATTAGGGGGCCCTGAAGCTTTCTTT; CDR3: CASSLLGGPEAFF
V: TRBV6-1; D: TRBD1; size: NA; J: TRBJ1-1; length: 15; DNA: TGTGCCAGCAGTGAAAGACAGGGGGCCTTCACTGAAGCTTTCTTT; CDR3: CASSERQGAFTEAFF
V: TRBV7-2; D: NA; size: once; J: TRBJ2-2; length: 14; DNA: TGTGCCAGCGCGGCCCGCGTGACCCCCGGGGAGCTGTTTTTT; CDR3: CASAARVTPGELFF
V: TRBV6-5; D: NA; size: NA; J: TRBJ1-2; length: 14; DNA: TGTGCCAGCAGTTACGTCGCGTCTAACTATGGCTACACCTTC; CDR3: CASSYVASNYGYTF
V: TRBV7-7; D: TRBD2; size: NA; J: TRBJ2-2; length: 16; DNA: TGTGCTAGCAGCCCTTCTAGCGGGGGGGCCACCGGGGAGCTGTTTTTT; CDR3: CASSPSSGGATGELFF
V: TRBV7-2; D: NA; size: NA; J: TRBJ2-7; length: 14; DNA: TGTGCCAGCAGCTTAGCCTCTACGTCCTACGAGCAGTACTTC; CDR3: CASSLASTSYEQYF
V: TRBV7-2; D: TRBD1; size: NA; J: TRBJ1-5; length: 17; DNA: TGTGCCAGCAGCTTGGAGCGTCGGACAGGTCCCAATCAGCCCCAGCATTTT; CDR3: CASSLERRTGPNQPQHF
V: TRBV7-9; D: TRBD2; size: NA; J: TRBJ2-2; length: 15; DNA: TGTGCCAGCAGCTTAGAGGGACTAGCGGGAGAGGAGCTGTTTTTT; CDR3: CASSLEGLAGEELFF
V: TRBV6-5; D: NA; size: NA; J: TRBJ1-2; length: 13; DNA: TGTGCCAGCCGGGACGGGGGGTCCTATGGCTACACCTTC; CDR3: CASRDGGSYGYTF
V: TRBV11-3; D: NA; size: once; J: TRBJ1-4; length: 12; DNA: TGTGCCAGCAGCTTAGTCGGTGAGGAACTGTTTTTT; CDR3: CASSLVGEELFF
V: TRBV2; D: NA; size: NA; J: TRBJ2-3; length: 14; DNA: TGTGCCAGCGGGGAAGGAGGCCCCACAGATACGCAGTATTTT; CDR3: CASGEGGPTDTQYF
V: TRBV5-4; D: NA; size: NA; J: TRBJ1-3; length: 17; DNA: TGTGCCAGCACTCAAAAATTCGGGGGTGGCTCTGGAAACACCATATATTTT; CDR3: CASTQKFGGGSGNTIYF
V: TRBV27; D: NA; size: NA; J: TRBJ2-5; length: 14; DNA: TGTGCCAGCAGTTTGACTAGGGCTCAAGAGACCCAGTACTTC; CDR3: CASSLTRAQETQYF
V: TRBV20-1; D: NA; size: NA; J: TRBJ2-7; length: 11; DNA: TGCTGTTTTAGTTTGTCCCACGAGCAGTACTTC; CDR3: CCFSLSHEQYF
V: TRBV7-9; D: NA; size: NA; J: TRBJ2-1; length: 15; DNA: TGTGCCAGCAGCTTAGGTGGCCGGGTGGACGGGCTTCAGTTCTTC; CDR3: CASSLGGRVDGLQFF
V: TRBV28; D: TRBD2; size: NA; J: TRBJ2-5; length: 17; DNA: TGTGCCAGCAGTTTAAACGCGGGGGGATTCCTCCAAGAGACCCAGTACTTC; CDR3: CASSLNAGGFLQETQYF
V: TRBV30; D: NA; size: once; J: TRBJ2-5; length: 13; DNA: TGTGCCTGGAGTAGCAACCCCCCAGAGACCCAGTACTTC; CDR3: CAWSSNPPETQYF
V: TRBV10-3; D: TRBD1; size: NA; J: TRBJ2-7; length: 14; DNA: TGTGCCATCCGACCCGGGACAGGGGGCGGCGAGCAGTACTTC; CDR3: CAIRPGTGGGEQYF
V: TRBV5-1; D: TRBD1; size: NA; J: TRBJ2-2; length: 15; DNA: TGCGCCAGCAGCTTCGGACAGGGGAACACCGGGGAGCTGTTTTTT; CDR3: CASSFGQGNTGELFF
V: TRBV19; D: NA; size: NA; J: TRBJ1-5; length: 16; DNA: TGTGCCAGTAGTATAAAGTACGTCCCCACTGGACAGCCCCAGCATTTT; CDR3: CASSIKYVPTGQPQHF
V: TRBV6-5; D: TRBD1; size: NA; J: TRBJ2-7; length: 14; DNA: TGTGCCAGCACTCCCCCGGGACAGTCCTACGAGCAGTACTTC; CDR3: CASTPPGQSYEQYF
V: TRBV9; D: NA; size: NA; J: TRBJ1-3; length: 14; DNA: TGTGCCAGCAGCACCGGGACACCCGGAAACACCATATATTTT; CDR3: CASSTGTPGNTIYF
V: TRBV19; D: NA; size: NA; J: TRBJ2-6; length: 14; DNA: TGTGCCAGTAAAGACAGCTCTGGGGCCAACGTCCTGACTTTC; CDR3: CASKDSSGANVLTF
V: TRBV7-2; D: TRBD2; size: NA; J: TRBJ2-3; length: 14; DNA: TGTGCCAGCAGCCCTAGGACTAGCGTGGATACGCAGTATTTT; CDR3: CASSPRTSVDTQYF
V: TRBV9; D: TRBD1; size: NA; J: TRBJ2-1; length: 18; DNA: TGTGCCAGCAGCGTAGCGTGGCCGACAGGGGGATCCTACAATGAGCAGTTCTTC; CDR3: CASSVAWPTGGSYNEQFF